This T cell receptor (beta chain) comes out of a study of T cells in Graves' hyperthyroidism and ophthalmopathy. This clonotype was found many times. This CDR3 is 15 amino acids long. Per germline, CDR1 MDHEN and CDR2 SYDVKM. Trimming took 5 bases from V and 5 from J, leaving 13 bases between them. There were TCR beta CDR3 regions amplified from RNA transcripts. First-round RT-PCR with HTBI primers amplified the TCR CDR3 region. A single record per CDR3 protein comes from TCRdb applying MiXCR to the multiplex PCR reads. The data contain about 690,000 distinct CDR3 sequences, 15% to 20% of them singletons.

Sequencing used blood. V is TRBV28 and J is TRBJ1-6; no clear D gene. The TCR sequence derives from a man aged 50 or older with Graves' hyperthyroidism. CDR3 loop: CASSPREWNNSPLHF. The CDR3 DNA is TGTGCCAGCAGTCCTAGAGAATGGAATAATTCACCCCTCCACTTT.